This paragraph reports one T cell receptor beta chain. Its target is unknown. Trimming stripped 4 bases from V and 3 bases from J, with 12 bases between. The length of the CDR3 is 14 residues. Germline CDR1 reads SEHNR; CDR2 reads FQNEAQ (reference sequence). The data were obtained in a study of cytomegalovirus exposure and HLA in healthy donors. The PCR employed 60 Vbeta primers together with 13 Jbeta primers. Generated by immunoSEQ multiplex PCR, the TCRdb table keeps only in-frame clones and is missing some. The table includes under 150,000 clones, more than 65% detected once. Study-wide findings and caveats: In presence/absence analyses, roughly uniform sequencing depth across donors was assumed. Some TCR beta chains (roughly 160 of them) were listed as cytomegalovirus-associated. Reports indicated that the classifier achieved high specificity and sensitivity in diagnosing cytomegalovirus status. Available immune exposure information was restricted to CMV serostatus only.

V is TRBV7-9 and J is TRBJ2-5; no definite D call. The specimen sequenced was PBMCs. The sequence was obtained from a woman aged 55-70 years in good health and CMV-seropositive. DNA for the CDR3: TGTGCCAGCAGCTCTCAGTGGCTGGAAGAGACCCAGTACTTC. Translated: CASSSQWLEETQYF.